The 19 T cell receptor beta chains in this list originate from one sample, sequenced in a study of T cell repertoires in cytomegalovirus infection. TCRdb reprocessed the reads via MiXCR and lists one record per CDR3 protein. The sample lists about 190,000 distinct CDR3 sequences; 28% were seen once. The source material was PBMCs. Receptors originate from a human donor in good health (CMV status not recorded). Some clones in this sample may be carry-over from other donors' samples.

The chain employs TRBV7-3 and TRBJ2-1; D may correspond to TRBD1 or TRBD2 (5 bases each). Trimming pared 4 bases from V and 10 bases from J, leaving 20 bases between. CDR3 length equals 15 residues. Germline V gene lookup returns CDR1 SGHTA and CDR2 FQGTGA. CDR3 sequence reads: CASSSSRERNPEQFF. CDR3 DNA: TGTGCCAGCAGCTCATCCAGGGAGCGGAATCCGGAGCAGTTCTTC.

This chain uses TRBV6-2 or TRBV6-3 with TRBJ1-1, with D uncertain. There are 11 residues in the CDR3. V was pared by 5 bases and J by 11 bases, with 12 bases between. The germline V gene encodes CDR1 MNHEY and CDR2 SVGEGT. In nucleotides, the CDR3 is TGTGCCAGCAGTAAATTTCAGGATGCTTTCTTT. Translating gives CASSKFQDAFF.

This chain links TRBV7-9 with TRBJ2-3; 12 nucleotides align to TRBD2. CDR3 size: 16 residues. V dropped 5 bases and J dropped 8; count of bases not matched to a gene: 11. CDR1 and CDR2 (germline): SEHNR, FQNEAQ (reference sequence). CDR3 sequence (DNA): TGTGCCAGCAGCGCTACGACTAGCGGGGGAACGGGTACGCAGTATTTT. Protein product: CASSATTSGGTGTQYF.

This clonotype was picked up many times. This chain links TRBV7-2 with TRBJ2-1; no reliable D call. The CDR3 is 12 amino acids. Trimming stripped 8 bases from V and 8 bases from J, with 13 bases between. The germline CDR1 and CDR2 sequences are SGHTA and FQGNSA. As DNA, the CDR3 is TGTGCCAGCTCAAATAGAAGGGATGAGCAGTTCTTC. It encodes CASSNRRDEQFF.

This clonotype was detected only a few times. The chain links TRBV29-1 to TRBJ2-7; D uncertain. The CDR3 consists of 16 residues. V was clipped by 0 bases and J by 7 bases, with 22 bases between them. CDR1 and CDR2 from the germline V gene are SQVTM and ANQGSEA. The CDR3, as DNA: TGCAGCGTTGAAGATCCTAGAGGCATGTTACTTGGGGAGCAGTACTTC. It codes for CSVEDPRGMLLGEQYF.

This clonotype appeared once. V gene TRBV19 combines with J gene TRBJ1-1, with unresolved D. CDR3 length: 14 residues. CDR1 is LNHDA and CDR2 is SQIVND in the germline V gene (reference sequence). Deletions cut 0 bases from V and 7 bases from J, with 12 bases between. In nucleotides, the CDR3 is TGTGCCAGTAGTATAGATGCACGTACAAGTGAAGCTTTCTTT. Translated: CASSIDARTSEAFF. Supplemented by reference TRBV19 and TRBJ1-1, the full variable domain reads DGGITQSPKYLFRKEGQNVTLSCEQNLNHDAMYWYRQDPGQGLRLIYYSQIVNDFQKGDIAEGYSVSREKKESFPLTVTSAQKNPTAFYLCASSIDARTSEAFFGQGTRLTVV.

This clonotype was found a few times. V gene TRBV18 combines with J gene TRBJ1-2; 7 nucleotides match TRBD1. This CDR3 region has 15 residues. V trimming: 5 bases; J trimming: 0 bases; junction bases outside the gene matches: 6. Germline CDR1 reads KGHSH; CDR2 reads LQKENI. The CDR3: CASSTGQLSNYGYTF. The CDR3 DNA is TGTGCCAGCTCAACGGGACAGCTCTCTAACTATGGCTACACCTTC.

This clonotype has at least ten counts. The chain employs TRBV7-2 and TRBJ1-2, with D possibly TRBD1 on 5 matching bases. Trimming took off 1 base at V and 4 bases at J, with 16 bases between the two ends. The germline CDR1 and CDR2 sequences are SGHTA and FQGNSA. This CDR3 has 16 residues. The CDR3 reads CASSLEGSGISYGYTF. In DNA, the CDR3 is TGTGCCAGCAGCTTAGAGGGGTCGGGGATTTCCTATGGCTACACCTTC.

The chain joins TRBV20-1 to TRBJ1-3, with no clear D. CDR3 length: 15 residues. From germline, CDR1 is DFQATT and CDR2 SNEGSKA (reference sequence). Trimming pared 5 bases from V and 3 bases from J, leaving 17 bases between. The chain's CDR3 is CSASFSGNDGNTIYF. The CDR3 nucleotides are TGCAGTGCTTCCTTCTCGGGGAATGATGGAAACACCATATATTTT.

The J gene is TRBJ1-6, the V gene TRBV7-9, with a tentative D call TRBD1 (5 bases). Trimming removed 0 bases at V and 11 bases at J, with 14 bases between. This CDR3 is 15 amino acids long. Germline-derived CDR1 and CDR2 are SEHNR and FQNEAQ (reference sequence). CDR3 DNA sequence: TGTGCCAGCAGCTTAGCGGGGGACTTCGGGGCACCCCTCCACTTT. It codes for CASSLAGDFGAPLHF.

This clonotype has more than one count but fewer than ten. This sequence joins TRBV6-2 or TRBV6-3 and TRBJ1-2; D not certain. This CDR3 is built from 13 residues. Trimming took off 8 bases at V and 2 bases at J, with 12 bases between the two ends. CDR1 is MNHEY, CDR2 SVGEGT, per germline. The CDR3 here is CASGDVSNYGYTF. The CDR3 DNA is TGTGCCAGCGGAGACGTCTCGAACTATGGCTACACCTTC.

V gene TRBV15 combines with J gene TRBJ2-1; D remains ambiguous. V lost 4 bases to trimming and J lost 8 bases, with 9 bases between them. The germline gives CDR1 LNHNV, CDR2 YYDKDF (reference sequence). This CDR3 has 12 residues. The CDR3 protein is CATSTTTYEQFF. The CDR3 coding sequence is TGTGCCACCAGCACCACAACCTATGAGCAGTTCTTC. The full variable domain, completed using reference TRBV15 and TRBJ2-1, is DAMVIQNPRYQVTQFGKPVTLSCSQTLNHNVMYWYQQKSSQAPKLLFHYYDKDFNNEADTPDNFQSRRPNTSFCFLDIRSPGLGDTAMYLCATSTTTYEQFFGPGTRLTVL.

This rearrangement joins TRBV11-2 to TRBJ2-3; D call uncertain. This CDR3 contains 15 residues. V lost 3 bases to trimming and J lost 3 bases, with 13 bases between them. The V gene's germline CDR1 is SGHAT and CDR2 FQNNGV. CDR3 in amino acids: CASSFKGMATDTQYF. For the CDR3, the DNA is TGTGCCAGCAGCTTTAAAGGGATGGCGACAGATACGCAGTATTTT.

This chain joins TRBV6-2 or TRBV6-3 and TRBJ1-6; D call uncertain. Germline V gene lookup returns CDR1 MNHEY and CDR2 SVGEGT. The germline V and J ends were trimmed by 5 bases and 11 bases, with 10 bases remaining between them. The CDR3 contains 12 residues. In nucleotides, the CDR3 is TGTGCCAGCAGTAGCCGGACTACACCCCTCCACTTT. Translating it yields CASSSRTTPLHF.

In this sample, this clonotype turned up many times. The CDR3 coding sequence is TGTGCCAGCAGCTCATCGGACGGACGACACCTTATCTATGGCTACACCTTC. It translates to CASSSSDGRHLIYGYTF. The chain joins TRBV11-2 to TRBJ1-2; D gene unclear. The CDR3 consists of 17 residues. Germline assignment: CDR1 SGHAT and CDR2 FQNNGV. V lost 4 bases to trimming and J lost 4 bases, with 22 bases between them.

Only a few counts were recorded for this clonotype. The chain links TRBV12-3 or TRBV12-4 to TRBJ1-1; D is uncertain. This CDR3 is 12 amino acids long. Trimming cost V 5 bases and J 0 bases, with 4 bases left between them. The DNA of the CDR3 is TGTGCCAGCAGTCCGCTGAACACTGAAGCTTTCTTT. Its protein product is CASSPLNTEAFF.

In its sample, this clonotype was seen many times. The rearrangement uses TRBV7-2 and TRBJ1-6; no definite D call. Trimming removed 2 bases from V and 6 bases from J, with 11 bases in between. Germline V gives CDR1 SGHTA, CDR2 FQGNSA. The CDR3 runs 15 residues. CDR3 sequence reads: CASSLNRQANSPLHF. DNA for the CDR3: TGTGCCAGCAGCTTAAATCGCCAAGCTAATTCACCCCTCCACTTT.

This CDR3 is CASSPRQGQEGTEAFF. As DNA, the CDR3 is TGTGCCAGCTCACCGAGGCAGGGGCAAGAGGGCACTGAAGCTTTCTTT. V usage is TRBV18 and J usage is TRBJ1-1; D perhaps matches TRBD1 (6 bases). This CDR3 contains 16 residues. The ends were cut back, 3 bases at V and 4 bases at J, with 18 bases in the middle. Germline V lookup: CDR1 KGHSH, CDR2 LQKENI.

The V gene is TRBV12-3 or TRBV12-4, the J gene TRBJ2-7; D call uncertain. The CDR3 is 13 residues long. The V end was cut by 3 bases, the J end by 3 bases, with 9 bases between. The CDR3 loop is CASSFGQIYEQYF. CDR3 in DNA: TGTGCCAGCAGTTTTGGTCAGATCTACGAGCAGTACTTC.